What follows are 31 T cell receptor beta chains derived from one specimen sequenced in a study of OX40 agonist ivuxolimab in advanced cancers. The data were produced by immunoSEQ multiplex PCR, yet TCRdb's version contains in-frame clones alone and is incomplete. This sample has tens of thousands of clones, with 81% found just once. The sample was CD4+ or CD8+ T cells sorted from blood, taken in a trial of the OX40 agonist ivuxolimab. The receptors were sampled from an adult with an advanced solid tumor such as melanoma, head and neck, liver or kidney cancer.

This clone has more than one count but fewer than ten. This sequence joins TRBV5-8 and TRBJ2-1; D call uncertain. The CDR3 sequence is 16 residues long. Germline V gene data show CDR1 as SGHTS and CDR2 as YDEGEE. The V end was cut by 2 bases, the J end by 3 bases, with 15 bases between. The CDR3 nucleotides are TGTGCCAGCAGCTTACAGTCCCAGTTGGGCTACAATGAGCAGTTCTTC. Residues: CASSLQSQLGYNEQFF.

The chain carries TRBV7-9 and TRBJ2-5, with D possibly being TRBD2 (5 bases). V shed 6 bases and J shed 5 bases, with 13 bases lying between them. CDR3 length: 13 residues. CDR1 SEHNR and CDR2 FQNEAQ come from the germline V gene (reference sequence). The CDR3 here is CASSAGLGETQYF. DNA for the CDR3: TGTGCCAGCAGTGCGGGTCTCGGGGAGACCCAGTACTTC.

The chain is built from TRBV6-5 and TRBJ1-2, with a weak D call TRBD1 (6 bases). The length of the CDR3 is 15 residues. CDR1 MNHEY and CDR2 SVGAGI come from the germline V gene. V was shortened by 0 bases and J by 4 bases, with 12 bases between the two germline ends. The DNA for the CDR3 is TGTGCCAGCAGTTACTCGAAACAGGGACCCTATGGCTACACCTTC. Protein sequence: CASSYSKQGPYGYTF.

The V gene is TRBV25-1, the J gene TRBJ1-4; no firm D call. Trimming left V 2 bases short and J 11 bases short, with 9 bases between. CDR1 MGHDK and CDR2 SYGVNS come from the germline V gene. The CDR3 has 12 residues. The CDR3 DNA follows: TGTGCCAGCAGTGAAGGATCGGGCAAACTGTTTTTT. It translates to CASSEGSGKLFF.

The V gene is TRBV18, the J gene TRBJ2-1; 9 nucleotides agree with TRBD1. This CDR3 spans 16 amino acids. Germline trimming cut 0 bases from V and 7 bases from J; bases unmatched to any gene: 7. Germline values: CDR1 KGHSH, CDR2 LQKENI. CDR3 sequence reads: CASSPPRTGESNEQFF. The CDR3 coding sequence is TGTGCCAGCTCACCACCGAGGACAGGGGAAAGTAATGAGCAGTTCTTC.

The chain has TRBV6-6 and TRBJ2-7; D remains unclear. This CDR3 is 13 amino acids long. CDR1 is MNHNY, CDR2 SVGAGI, per germline (reference sequence). V shed 4 bases and J shed 3 bases, with 10 bases lying between them. CDR3 nucleotides: TGTGCCAGCAGTTCCCGACTGCGCTACGAGCAGTACTTC. Translated, it gives CASSSRLRYEQYF.

The chain joins TRBV7-2 to TRBJ1-4, with D perhaps matching TRBD1 (6 bases). CDR3 length: 16 residues. Per germline, CDR1 SGHTA and CDR2 FQGNSA. The V end was cut by 2 bases, the J end by 5 bases, with 15 bases between. CDR3 amino acids: CASSLTGQMQNEKLFF. Written as DNA, the CDR3 is TGTGCCAGCAGCTTAACAGGACAGATGCAGAATGAAAAACTGTTTTTT.

The gene calls are TRBV6-5 and TRBJ1-2; no firm D call. Trimming took off 2 bases at V and 4 bases at J, with 11 bases between the two ends. Looked up from germline, CDR1 is MNHEY and CDR2 is SVGAGI. The CDR3 totals 14 residues. CDR3 coding DNA: TGTGCCAGCAGTTACCAACAGTATGGCTATGGCTACACCTTC. Its protein product is CASSYQQYGYGYTF.

The chain combines TRBV9 with TRBJ2-7; 8 bases fit TRBD2. V shed 0 bases, J shed 2 bases, and the junction held 7 bases outside the gene matches. Germline V lookup: CDR1 SGDLS, CDR2 YYNGEE. The CDR3 length is 16 residues. In nucleotides, the CDR3 is TGTGCCAGCAGCGTAGGTAGCGGGACTGCGACCTACGAGCAGTACTTC. It is translated as CASSVGSGTATYEQYF.

The chain links TRBV29-1 to TRBJ2-6, with TRBD2 as a possible D gene (5 bases). V was cut by 7 bases and J by 0 bases, with 7 bases left in between. The CDR3 covers 13 residues. Germline V gives CDR1 SQVTM, CDR2 ANQGSEA. Here the CDR3 reads CSARVSGANVLTF. CDR3 coding DNA: TGCAGCGCGAGGGTCTCTGGGGCCAACGTCCTGACTTTC.

This chain uses TRBV29-1 with TRBJ1-1, with 7 bases fitting TRBD1. From germline, CDR1 is SQVTM and CDR2 ANQGSEA. The V gene end was trimmed by 3 bases and the J gene end by 7 bases; junction bases not matched to a gene: 2. The CDR3 runs to 11 residues. CDR3 residues: CSVEWDSEAFF. As DNA, the CDR3 is TGCAGCGTTGAGTGGGACAGTGAAGCTTTCTTT.

The chain uses TRBV13 and TRBJ2-7; perhaps TRBD1 as D (5 bases). Trimming cost V 2 bases and J 2 bases, with 7 bases left between them. The CDR3 totals 13 residues. The germline V gene has CDR1 PRHDT and CDR2 FYEKMQ (reference sequence). CDR3: CASSLQGTYEQYF. CDR3 nucleotides: TGTGCCAGCAGCTTACAGGGCACCTACGAGCAGTACTTC.

V is TRBV2 and J is TRBJ2-7; D remains ambiguous. The CDR3 totals 14 residues. The germline V gene has CDR1 SNHLY and CDR2 FYNNEI. Trimming took off 7 bases at V and 4 bases at J, with 17 bases between the two ends. This CDR3 reads CASILTDFSYEQYF. The DNA of the CDR3 is TGTGCCAGCATACTGACCGACTTCTCTTACGAGCAGTACTTC.

This chain uses TRBV11-3 with TRBJ2-5; possibly TRBD1 for D (5 bases). CDR1 is SGHNT and CDR2 is YENEEA in the germline V gene. V lost 6 bases, J lost 0 bases, and 20 bases lay in between. The CDR3 extends over 17 amino acids. CDR3 sequence (DNA): TGTGCCAGCAGTTTCCAAGACTGGACATCGTACCAAGAGACCCAGTACTTC. Translation gives CASSFQDWTSYQETQYF. Combining the CDR3 with reference TRBV11-3 and TRBJ2-5 gives the whole variable domain EAGVVQSPRYKIIEKKQPVAFWCNPISGHNTLYWYLQNLGQGPELLIRYENEEAVDDSQLPKDRFSAERLKGVDSTLKIQPAELGDSAVYLCASSFQDWTSYQETQYFGPGTRLLVL.

The V gene is TRBV27, the J gene TRBJ1-1; TRBD1 is a possible D gene (6 bases). There are 14 residues in the CDR3. Trimming pared 5 bases from V and 1 base from J, leaving 11 bases between. CDR1 and CDR2 (germline): MNHEY, SMNVEV (reference sequence). CDR3 in amino acids: CASSHKTGNTEAFF. The CDR3 region has the DNA TGTGCCAGCAGTCACAAGACAGGGAACACTGAAGCTTTCTTT.

The chain links TRBV18 to TRBJ2-1, with D unresolved. The germline V gene has CDR1 KGHSH and CDR2 LQKENI. The V gene lost 6 bases and the J gene lost 0 bases, with 18 bases spanning the gap. The CDR3 sequence is 17 residues long. CDR3 amino acids: CASSAVSARGSYNEQFF. CDR3 in DNA: TGTGCCAGCTCCGCCGTCAGCGCCCGAGGCTCCTACAATGAGCAGTTCTTC.

This chain uses TRBV2 with TRBJ1-1; D is unclear. Looked up from germline, CDR1 is SNHLY and CDR2 is FYNNEI. Between the trimmed V and J ends, which lost 6 bases and 8 bases, there was a span of 13 bases. The CDR3 length is 12 residues. CDR3 bases: TGTGCCAGCAGCGACGGGTTTTCCGAAGCTTTCTTT. Translating gives CASSDGFSEAFF. Filled out from reference TRBV2 and TRBJ1-1, the complete variable domain reads EPEVTQTPSHQVTQMGQEVILRCVPISNHLYFYWYRQILGQKVEFLVSFYNNEISEKSEIFDDQFSVERPDGSNFTLKIRSTKLEDSAMYFCASSDGFSEAFFGQGTRLTVV.

This chain joins TRBV5-5 and TRBJ1-2; 7 nucleotides align to TRBD1. This CDR3 spans 14 amino acids. Losses at the gene ends were 2 bases for V and 3 bases for J; bases not matched to a gene: 4. The germline gives CDR1 SGHKS, CDR2 YYEKEE (reference sequence). The CDR3 sequence: CASSFDQGDYGYTF. CDR3 DNA sequence: TGTGCCAGCAGCTTCGACCAGGGGGACTATGGCTACACCTTC.

The J gene is TRBJ1-2, the V gene TRBV4-2, with a tentative D call TRBD1 (6 bases). Trimming left V 1 base short and J 5 bases short, with 8 bases between. This CDR3 spans 13 amino acids. The germline V gene has CDR1 LGHNA and CDR2 YNFKEQ. The CDR3 loop is CASSQGTVYGYTF. CDR3 DNA sequence: TGTGCCAGCAGCCAAGGGACAGTTTATGGCTACACCTTC.

This chain joins TRBV20-1 and TRBJ1-2; D remains ambiguous. This CDR3 has 11 residues. Germline CDR1 reads DFQATT; CDR2 reads SNEGSKA (reference sequence). V gave up 6 bases and J gave up 3 bases, with 8 bases separating them. The CDR3 is CSAHSDYGYTF. CDR3 nucleotide sequence: TGCAGTGCGCACAGTGACTATGGCTACACCTTC.

The chain is built from TRBV19 and TRBJ2-7; 7 bases are shared with TRBD1. The germline V gene encodes CDR1 LNHDA and CDR2 SQIVND (reference sequence). V shed 4 bases and J 5 bases; nucleotides not matched to a gene: 8. The CDR3 covers 14 residues. CDR3 coding DNA: TGTGCCAGTAGTAAGGGGGCTGGGGCCCACGAGCAGTACTTC. Its protein is CASSKGAGAHEQYF.

This clone was detected once. This rearrangement joins TRBV6-1 to TRBJ1-2, with D unclear. The germline V and J ends were trimmed by 5 bases and 7 bases, with 17 bases remaining between them. Germline V gene lookup returns CDR1 MNHNS and CDR2 SASEGT. The CDR3 length is 14 residues. The CDR3 loop is CASSYRARVGGYTF. CDR3 DNA: TGTGCCAGCAGTTATCGGGCTCGCGTCGGTGGCTACACCTTC.

The chain joins TRBV11-3 to TRBJ2-3, with D unclear. The CDR3 is 13 residues long. V was trimmed by 5 bases and J by 3 bases, leaving 9 bases between them. Germline CDR1 is SGHNT and CDR2 is YENEEA. CDR3 sequence (DNA): TGTGCCAGCAGCGGGCGTAAGACAGATACGCAGTATTTT. It encodes CASSGRKTDTQYF.

V is TRBV7-2 and J is TRBJ1-5, with D perhaps matching TRBD1 (5 bases). The CDR3 is 14 amino acids. Looked up from germline, CDR1 is SGHTA and CDR2 is FQGNSA. V lost 5 bases and J 7 bases, leaving 15 bases between the germline ends. CDR3 nucleotide sequence: TGTGCCAGCAGCCCAGAGGGGTCATCCCAGCCCCAGCATTTT. It is translated as CASSPEGSSQPQHF. Drawing the rest from reference TRBV7-2 and TRBJ1-5, the complete variable domain is GAGVSQSPSNKVTEKGKDVELRCDPISGHTALYWYRQSLGQGLEFLIYFQGNSAPDKSGLPSDRFSAERTGGSVSTLTIQRTQQEDSAVYLCASSPEGSSQPQHFGDGTRLSIL.

The V gene is TRBV11-3, the J gene TRBJ2-3; D perhaps matches TRBD2 (7 bases). Germline V gene lookup returns CDR1 SGHNT and CDR2 YENEEA. V lost 5 bases and J lost 2, with 14 bases in between. The CDR3 runs 15 residues. CDR3 in amino acids: CASSRGAGNTDTQYF. The CDR3 DNA sequence: TGTGCCAGCAGCCGGGGGGCCGGAAACACAGATACGCAGTATTTT.

V gene TRBV19 combines with J gene TRBJ1-1, with D possibly TRBD1 on 6 matching bases. With 6 bases removed from V and 1 base from J, the gap between germline ends came to 15 bases. Germline CDR1 LNHDA, CDR2 SQIVND (reference sequence). The CDR3 consists of 15 residues. CDR3 nucleotides: TGTGCCAGTAGCCCCACACAACAGGGGAACACTGAAGCTTTCTTT. It encodes CASSPTQQGNTEAFF.

The V call is TRBV19, the J call TRBJ2-3; a possible D gene is TRBD2 (6 bases). CDR1 and CDR2 (germline): LNHDA, SQIVND (reference sequence). This CDR3 contains 16 residues. Deletions cut 0 bases from V and 2 bases from J, with 12 bases between. CDR3 in DNA: TGTGCCAGTAGTATAGATGGAGGGACCTACACAGATACGCAGTATTTT. This translates into CASSIDGGTYTDTQYF.

The rearrangement uses TRBV19 and TRBJ2-5, with 7 bases identical to TRBD1. The CDR3 is made up of 14 amino acids. The ends lost 5 bases at V and 1 base at J; junction bases unmatched: 4. Germline lookup yields CDR1 LNHDA and CDR2 SQIVND (reference sequence). The CDR3 nucleotides read TGTGCCAGTAGTCCCTACAGGGGCCAAGAGACCCAGTACTTC. Translation gives CASSPYRGQETQYF.

The gene calls are TRBV29-1 and TRBJ2-5; the D is unclear. The ends were cut back, 4 bases at V and 4 bases at J, with 10 bases in the middle. The CDR3 loop spans 12 amino acids. The germline V gene encodes CDR1 SQVTM and CDR2 ANQGSEA. In nucleotides, the CDR3 is TGCAGCGTTGTGGCCCCAGGAGAGACCCAGTACTTC. Its translation is CSVVAPGETQYF.

V gene TRBV9 combines with J gene TRBJ1-2; unclear D gene. Trimming pared 1 base from V and 4 bases from J, leaving 17 bases between. The CDR3 has 16 amino acids. Germline CDR1 is SGDLS and CDR2 is YYNGEE. Written as DNA, the CDR3 is TGTGCCAGCAGCGTATCTGGAACAAGTGGGTTCTATGGCTACACCTTC. Residues: CASSVSGTSGFYGYTF. The entire variable domain, with the rest obtained from reference TRBV9 and TRBJ1-2, is as follows: DSGVTQTPKHLITATGQRVTLRCSPRSGDLSVYWYQQSLDQGLQFLIQYYNGEERAKGNILERFSAQQFPDLHSELNLSSLELGDSALYFCASSVSGTSGFYGYTFGSGTRLTVV.

V is TRBV7-6 and J is TRBJ2-3; no definite D call. Germline V CDR1 and CDR2: SGHVS, FNYEAQ. This CDR3 has 14 residues. Trimming left V 3 bases short and J 0 bases short, with 7 bases between. CDR3 loop: CASSLGPSTDTQYF. For the CDR3, the DNA is TGTGCCAGCAGCTTGGGCCCAAGCACAGATACGCAGTATTTT.